This passage covers 7 T cell receptor beta chains from one sample sequenced in a study of human T cells and chemical hapten exposure. Each CDR3 protein is one row after TCRdb ran MiXCR on the RACE reads. The sample has some 79,000 distinct CDR3 sequences, 10% to 12% seen once. Documented time point: patch test 3, about 24 weeks after DPC sensitization. Noted treatment: therapeutic diphenylcyclopropenone sensitization with weekly scalp DPC. The sample in question was whole blood, obtained in connection with sensitization to the hapten diphenylcyclopropenone (DPC). These receptors originate from a woman in her fifties or sixties with alopecia areata. Some clones in this sample may be carry-over from other donors' samples.

This clonotype has more than one count but fewer than ten. The chain couples TRBV20-1 to TRBJ2-7; TRBD2 aligns across 9 bases. The J segment lost 5 bases and the V segment lost 0 bases, leaving 5 bases of the junction unmatched. This CDR3 has 14 residues. Germline loops: CDR1 DFQATT, CDR2 SNEGSKA (reference sequence). This CDR3 reads CSARDWAGGHEQYF. The CDR3 DNA reads as TGCAGTGCTAGAGATTGGGCGGGAGGGCACGAGCAGTACTTC.

J is TRBJ1-1 and V is TRBV6-2 or TRBV6-3; TRBD1 is a possible D gene (5 bases). This CDR3 is 15 amino acids long. Trimming removed 0 bases from V and 1 base from J, with 9 bases in between. Germline V gives CDR1 MNHEY, CDR2 SVGEGT. The CDR3 region is CASSYSIDRNTEAFF. Here the CDR3 DNA reads TGTGCCAGCAGTTACTCGATCGACAGGAACACTGAAGCTTTCTTT.

This clonotype was seen repeatedly, ten times or more. The rearrangement joins TRBV4-2 to TRBJ2-5; 9 bases map to TRBD1. The length of the CDR3 is 15 residues. CDR1 and CDR2 (germline): LGHNA, YNFKEQ. J gave up 4 bases and V 0 bases, and 3 bases lay outside the gene matches. The CDR3 nucleotides read TGTGCCAGCAGCCAAGAGGGACAGGGAGGAGAGACCCAGTACTTC. It codes for CASSQEGQGGETQYF.

This clonotype was seen ten or more times. V and J are TRBV6-2 or TRBV6-3 and TRBJ1-2; no clear D gene. This CDR3 comprises 15 residues. Per germline, CDR1 MNHEY and CDR2 SVGEGT. The V and J ends lost 0 bases and 2 bases respectively, with 10 bases between them. CDR3 sequence reads: CASSYSSGYNYGYTF. CDR3 coding DNA: TGTGCCAGCAGTTACTCGAGTGGTTACAACTATGGCTACACCTTC.

The sample holds a few counts of this clonotype. The chain joins TRBV2 to TRBJ2-3; D is unclear. Germline CDR1 reads SNHLY; CDR2 reads FYNNEI. The CDR3 has 13 residues. Trimming shortened V by 6 bases and J by 2 bases, and 9 bases separated the two germline ends. Here the CDR3 DNA reads TGTGCCAGCAGCCTACCAAACACAGATACGCAGTATTTT. This encodes CASSLPNTDTQYF.

This clonotype has at least ten counts. The J gene is TRBJ2-5, the V gene TRBV7-2; 10 bases map to TRBD2. The junction had 4 bases not matched to a gene; V was cut back by 5 bases and J by 1 base. Germline loops: CDR1 SGHTA, CDR2 FQGNSA. CDR3 size: 15 residues. The chain's CDR3 is CASSPTSGAQETQYF. In nucleotides, the CDR3 is TGTGCCAGCAGCCCCACTAGCGGGGCCCAAGAGACCCAGTACTTC.

Written as DNA, the CDR3 is TGCGCCAGCAGCCAAGTAGGGGGGGGGTACAATGAGCAGTTCTTC. Amino acids: CASSQVGGGYNEQFF. This chain uses TRBV4-3 with TRBJ2-1, with a weak D call TRBD2 (7 bases). Germline V CDR1 and CDR2: LGHNA, YSLEER. The germline V and J ends were trimmed by 1 base and 4 bases, with 11 bases remaining between them. The CDR3 covers 15 residues.